The source of this TCR beta chain is a study of T cells after yellow fever vaccination (dated by TCRdb to the late 2010s). Study-level background: The SMART-Seq v4 Ultra Low Input RNA kit was used to prepare libraries from fractions with low cell numbers. Blood was collected at multiple timepoints before and after primary and secondary immunization, and bulk PBMC replicates and cell subsets were isolated. To follow T-cell clones before and after both primary and booster YFV17D yellow fever vaccination, bulk TCR alpha and beta repertoires underwent longitudinal sequencing. Two healthy male donors made up the cohort, one aged 18 to 29 years and the other aged 30 to 40 years.

Synthesis of TCR cDNA relied on 5'RACE template switching, a step that introduced a universal primer site along with unique molecular identifiers. cDNA synthesis was primed from both the TCR alpha and TCR beta constant segments. Two PCR steps were used to amplify libraries, with sample barcodes and sequencing adapters being added in the second step. Sequencing of libraries was done on Illumina HiSeq 2500 (2x100 bp) or NovaSeq (2x150 bp). The published analysis was carried out like this. Demultiplexing of reads and collapsing into UMI consensus sequences were performed with MIGEC, and V(D)J alignment was carried out with MiXCR. Vaccine-responding clonotypes were identified with edgeR using replicate PBMC samples, with FDR below 0.01 and a log2 fold change above 5 up to day 15 being required. CD4 or CD8 identity was assigned to each bulk clonotype according to whether the clonotype was present at higher abundance in the sequenced CD4 repertoire or the sequenced CD8 repertoire. The public reads were reprocessed in TCRdb via fastp at Q25 and MiXCR, keeping in-frame beta chains. Merged by CDR3 protein, the rows form single entries marked with the most common genes and DNA. These V and J calls are TCRdb output, not the study's own analysis. The sample table contains a few hundred thousand distinct CDR3 sequences; only one count was recorded for roughly 6.8% of them. Jointly, the top ten make up 18% of the sample.

Points the paper makes about the study in general: After the booster, most of the clones that had expanded following primary vaccination were detected again (just under 97% of CD4 and 80% to 90% of CD8), which suggests that memory was broadly maintained. Because only two donors were included in the study, the extent to which the findings can be generalized is limited. A small share of clonotypes was detected in both CD4 and CD8 compartments, with the overlap likely arising from convergent recombination. Because abundant contaminating clonotypes from the bulk population could be contained in FACS-sorted repertoires, computational filtering was required. Compared with the primary T-cell response, the secondary T-cell response was faster but weaker, reaching its peak on day 5 rather than on day 15.

The germline V gene specifies MNHEY as CDR1 and SVGEGT as CDR2. Cut back by 2 bases and 2 bases, the V and J ends lie 11 bases apart. There are 15 amino acids in the CDR3, from cysteine to phenylalanine inclusive. Only CDR3 DNA remains: 45 bases, in frame from the first base. Per the publication, the treatment or condition label means: live attenuated yellow fever vaccine strain. At each blood-draw timepoint, two biological replicates of bulk PBMCs were collected. A standard Ficoll-Paque protocol was used to isolate PBMCs from peripheral blood. RNA was extracted with TriZol from bulk PBMCs, CD4 and CD8 fractions, and dextramer-positive and dextramer-negative fractions. Regarding this clonotype: It has no known antigen specificity. Base quality data are lacking; no much larger clone is found one base away.

Specimen: PBMCs, collected around 45 days after the first yellow fever vaccination. The sequence links TRBV6-2 or TRBV6-3 to TRBJ2-3, with the D call perhaps TRBD1 or TRBD2, each one matching 6 bases. This TCR derives from a man aged 18 to 29 who received the YFV17D yellow fever vaccine. The CDR3 region: CASSYGGRSTDTQYF. The sequence in DNA is TGTGCCAGCAGTTACGGGGGGCGCTCCACAGATACGCAGTATTTT.